The entry below describes one TCR beta chain. This PCR relied on a set of 60 Vbeta primers and 13 Jbeta primers. The table came from immunoSEQ multiplex PCR; TCRdb's copy has only in-frame clones and leaves some out. The table records approximately 70,000 clones, around 70% of them present only once. This CDR3 region has 13 residues. Germline values: CDR1 SQVTM, CDR2 ANQGSEA. The V and J ends lost 8 bases and 3 bases respectively, with 16 bases between them. This sample stems from a study of cytomegalovirus exposure and HLA in healthy donors. The sequence was obtained from a male donor in good health and CMV-seropositive. V gene TRBV29-1 combines with J gene TRBJ2-5; D perhaps matches TRBD1 (7 bases). Material: PBMCs. The CDR3 DNA is TGCAGCTTAACCGACAGGGAGGAAGAGACCCAGTACTTC. It codes for CSLTDREEETQYF. Drawing the rest from reference TRBV29-1 and TRBJ2-5, the complete variable domain is SAVISQKPSRDICQRGTSLTIQCQVDSQVTMMFWYRQQPGQSLTLIATANQGSEATYESGFVIDKFPISRPNLTFSTLTVSNMSPEDSSIYLCSLTDREEETQYFGPGTRLLVL.